The source of this T cell receptor (beta chain) is a study of beta chain features in type 1 diabetes. Expressed TCRB transcripts were sequenced because the entire RNA isolate underwent reverse transcription. TCRdb's table, derived via immunoSEQ multiplex PCR, lists solely in-frame clones and lacks some. The sample has hundreds of thousands of clones; roughly 12% are singletons. Overall study results and limits: When Type 1 diabetes patients were examined, their TCRB CDR3s proved moderately but significantly shorter in all four CD4+ subsets.

This clone has just a few counts. Its antigen is unknown. Trimming pared 0 bases from V and 1 base from J, leaving 3 bases between. The CDR3 consists of 14 residues. CDR1 SGHNT and CDR2 YENEEA come from the germline V gene. J is TRBJ2-2 and V is TRBV11-3, with D hard to call. The clonotype originates from a young man with type 1 diabetes. The specimen sequenced was naive CD4+ T cells from blood. The CDR3 loop is CASSLDQNTGELFF. The CDR3 nucleotides are TGTGCCAGCAGCTTAGATCAGAACACCGGGGAGCTGTTTTTT.